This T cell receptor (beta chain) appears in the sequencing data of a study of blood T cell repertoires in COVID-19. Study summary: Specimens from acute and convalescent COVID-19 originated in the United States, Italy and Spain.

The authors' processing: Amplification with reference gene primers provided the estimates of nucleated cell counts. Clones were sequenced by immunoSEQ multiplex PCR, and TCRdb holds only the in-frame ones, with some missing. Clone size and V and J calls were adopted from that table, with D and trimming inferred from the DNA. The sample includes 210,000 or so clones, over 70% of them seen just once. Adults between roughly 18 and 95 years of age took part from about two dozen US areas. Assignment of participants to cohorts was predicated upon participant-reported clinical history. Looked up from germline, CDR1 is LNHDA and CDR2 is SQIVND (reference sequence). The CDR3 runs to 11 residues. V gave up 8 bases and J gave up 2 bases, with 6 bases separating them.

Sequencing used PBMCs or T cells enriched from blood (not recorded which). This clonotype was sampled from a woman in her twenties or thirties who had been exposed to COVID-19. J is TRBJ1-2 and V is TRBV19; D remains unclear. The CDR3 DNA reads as TGTGCCAGTTTCCAGAACTATGGCTACACCTTC. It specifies CASFQNYGYTF.